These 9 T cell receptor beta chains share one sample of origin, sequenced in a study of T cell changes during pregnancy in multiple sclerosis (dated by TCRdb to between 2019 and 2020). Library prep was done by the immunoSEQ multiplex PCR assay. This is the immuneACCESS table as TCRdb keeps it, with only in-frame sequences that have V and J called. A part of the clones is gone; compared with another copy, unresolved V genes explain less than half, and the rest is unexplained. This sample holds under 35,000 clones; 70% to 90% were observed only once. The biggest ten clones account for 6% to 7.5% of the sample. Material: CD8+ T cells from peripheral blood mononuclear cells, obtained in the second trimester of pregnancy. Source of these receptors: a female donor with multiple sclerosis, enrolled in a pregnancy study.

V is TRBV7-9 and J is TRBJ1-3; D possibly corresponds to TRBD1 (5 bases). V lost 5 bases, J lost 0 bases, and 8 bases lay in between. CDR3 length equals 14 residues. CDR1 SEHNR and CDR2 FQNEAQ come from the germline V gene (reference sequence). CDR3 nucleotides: TGTGCCAGCAGCGGACAAAGCTCTGGAAACACCATATATTTT. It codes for CASSGQSSGNTIYF.

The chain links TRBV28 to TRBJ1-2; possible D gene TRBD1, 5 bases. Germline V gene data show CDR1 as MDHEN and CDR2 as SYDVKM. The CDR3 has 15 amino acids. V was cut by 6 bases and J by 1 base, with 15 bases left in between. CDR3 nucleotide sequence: TGTGCCAGCAGGCTAATAGGGGAGGGTAACTATGGCTACACCTTC. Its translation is CASRLIGEGNYGYTF.

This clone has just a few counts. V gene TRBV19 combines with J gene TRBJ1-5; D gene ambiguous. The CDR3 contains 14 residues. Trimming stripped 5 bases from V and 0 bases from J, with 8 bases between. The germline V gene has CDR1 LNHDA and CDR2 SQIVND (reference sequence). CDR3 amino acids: CASSYPYSNQPQHF. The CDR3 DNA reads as TGTGCCAGTAGTTATCCCTATAGCAATCAGCCCCAGCATTTT. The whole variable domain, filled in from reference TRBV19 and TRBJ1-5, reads DGGITQSPKYLFRKEGQNVTLSCEQNLNHDAMYWYRQDPGQGLRLIYYSQIVNDFQKGDIAEGYSVSREKKESFPLTVTSAQKNPTAFYLCASSYPYSNQPQHFGDGTRLSIL.

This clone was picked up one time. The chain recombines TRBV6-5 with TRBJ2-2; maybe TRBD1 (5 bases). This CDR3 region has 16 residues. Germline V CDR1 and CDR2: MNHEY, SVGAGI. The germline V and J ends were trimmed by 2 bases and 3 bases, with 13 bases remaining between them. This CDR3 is CASSYDRQGDTGELFF. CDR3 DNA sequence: TGTGCCAGCAGTTACGACCGGCAGGGCGACACCGGGGAGCTGTTTTTT.

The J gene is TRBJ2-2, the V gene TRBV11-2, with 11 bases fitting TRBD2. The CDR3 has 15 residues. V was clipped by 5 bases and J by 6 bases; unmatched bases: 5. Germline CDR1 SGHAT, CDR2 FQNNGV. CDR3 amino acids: CASSLTSGSAGELFF. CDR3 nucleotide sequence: TGTGCCAGCAGCCTAACTAGCGGGAGTGCCGGGGAGCTGTTTTTT.

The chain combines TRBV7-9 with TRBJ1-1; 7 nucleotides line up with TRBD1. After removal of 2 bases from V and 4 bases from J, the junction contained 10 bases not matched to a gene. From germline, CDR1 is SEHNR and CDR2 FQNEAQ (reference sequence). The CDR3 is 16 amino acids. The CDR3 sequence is CASSLPEQGWFTEAFF. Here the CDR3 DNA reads TGTGCCAGCAGCTTACCAGAACAGGGGTGGTTCACTGAAGCTTTCTTT.

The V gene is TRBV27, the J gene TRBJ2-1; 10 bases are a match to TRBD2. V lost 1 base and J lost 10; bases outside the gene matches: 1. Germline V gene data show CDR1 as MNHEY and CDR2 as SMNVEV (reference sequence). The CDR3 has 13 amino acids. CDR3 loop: CASSLWGLAEQFF. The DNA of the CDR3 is TGTGCCAGCAGTTTATGGGGACTAGCGGAGCAGTTCTTC.

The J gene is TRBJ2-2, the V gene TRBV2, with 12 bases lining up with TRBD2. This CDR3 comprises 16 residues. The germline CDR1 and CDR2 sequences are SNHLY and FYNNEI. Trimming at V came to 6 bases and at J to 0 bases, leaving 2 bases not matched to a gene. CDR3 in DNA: TGTGCCAGCAGAGGACTAGCGGGACCGAACACCGGGGAGCTGTTTTTT. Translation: CASRGLAGPNTGELFF.

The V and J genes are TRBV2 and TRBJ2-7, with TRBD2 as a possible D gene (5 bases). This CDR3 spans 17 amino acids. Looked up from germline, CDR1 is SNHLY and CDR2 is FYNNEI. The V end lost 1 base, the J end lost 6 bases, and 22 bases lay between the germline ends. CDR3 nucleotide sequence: TGTGCCAGCAGTGAAGGGGGAGTTGTTCCCCGATCTAGCGAGCAGTACTTC. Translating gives CASSEGGVVPRSSEQYF. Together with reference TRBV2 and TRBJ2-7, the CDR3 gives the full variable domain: EPEVTQTPSHQVTQMGQEVILRCVPISNHLYFYWYRQILGQKVEFLVSFYNNEISEKSEIFDDQFSVERPDGSNFTLKIRSTKLEDSAMYFCASSEGGVVPRSSEQYFGPGTRLTVT.